The rows below give T cell receptor beta chains drawn from one sample of a study of blood T cell repertoires in COVID-19. The assay was immunoSEQ multiplex PCR, and TCRdb's table has in-frame clones only and misses some. The sample lists under 60,000 clones; 80% to 90% were seen once. What was sequenced was peripheral blood. The source of these receptors is a man aged 55 to 69 with acute or convalescent COVID-19. Each CDR3 is given with its conserved first and last residue. The order of the fields is CDR3 protein, CDR3 DNA, V gene, clone size, D gene, J gene. A D gene is named only where the DNA matches it firmly. Size tells how often a clone was seen (once, few, many) or the class of an expanded clone, and some rows leave it out.

CDR3 protein: CASSLVTGGQRVNYGYTF
CDR3 DNA: TGTGCCAGCAGCTTGGTGACAGGGGGTCAGAGGGTTAACTATGGCTACACCTTC
V gene: TRBV5-4
clone size: .
D gene: TRBD1
J gene: TRBJ1-2

CDR3 protein: CASGFETGTDTQYF
CDR3 DNA: TGTGCTAGTGGTTTCGAGACAGGAACAGATACGCAGTATTTT
V gene: TRBV12-5
clone size: .
D gene: .
J gene: TRBJ2-3

CDR3 protein: CSASPIANTGELFF
CDR3 DNA: TGCAGTGCTAGTCCCATAGCGAACACCGGGGAGCTGTTTTTT
V gene: TRBV20-1
clone size: .
D gene: .
J gene: TRBJ2-2

CDR3 protein: CASSESVEPQHF
CDR3 DNA: TGTGCCAGCAGTGAGAGCGTGGAGCCCCAGCATTTT
V gene: TRBV2
clone size: few
D gene: .
J gene: TRBJ1-5

CDR3 protein: CASSETSGLGHEQFF
CDR3 DNA: TGCGCCAGCAGTGAGACTAGCGGGCTAGGACATGAGCAGTTCTTC
V gene: TRBV10-1
clone size: .
D gene: TRBD2
J gene: TRBJ2-1

CDR3 protein: CASSSSGRIQETQYF
CDR3 DNA: TGCGCCAGCAGCTCTAGCGGGCGGATCCAAGAGACCCAGTACTTC
V gene: TRBV5-1
clone size: .
D gene: TRBD2
J gene: TRBJ2-5

CDR3 protein: CASSSTYNEQFF
CDR3 DNA: TGCGCCAGCAGCTCAACCTACAATGAGCAGTTCTTC
V gene: TRBV5-1
clone size: once
D gene: .
J gene: TRBJ2-1

CDR3 protein: CASSRFPGQNTEAFF
CDR3 DNA: TGTGCCAGCAGCCGATTTCCGGGACAAAACACTGAAGCTTTCTTT
V gene: TRBV9
clone size: .
D gene: .
J gene: TRBJ1-1

CDR3 protein: CAWSANRGNQPQHF
CDR3 DNA: TGTGCCTGGAGTGCAAACCGGGGTAATCAGCCCCAGCATTTT
V gene: TRBV30
clone size: .
D gene: .
J gene: TRBJ1-5

CDR3 protein: CASSLDGRGNQPQHF
CDR3 DNA: TGTGCCAGCAGCTTAGATGGCAGGGGGAATCAGCCCCAGCATTTT
V gene: TRBV7-9
clone size: .
D gene: TRBD1
J gene: TRBJ1-5

CDR3 protein: CASSLRQVGTEAFF
CDR3 DNA: TGTGCCAGCAGCTTACGTCAGGTAGGCACTGAAGCTTTCTTT
V gene: TRBV11-1
clone size: .
D gene: .
J gene: TRBJ1-1

CDR3 protein: CASSSRGGTEAFF
CDR3 DNA: TGTGCCAGCAGCTCCCGGGGGGGCACTGAAGCTTTCTTT
V gene: TRBV9
clone size: .
D gene: .
J gene: TRBJ1-1

CDR3 protein: CAITGTVNQPQHF
CDR3 DNA: TGTGCCATCACCGGGACAGTGAATCAGCCCCAGCATTTT
V gene: TRBV10-3
clone size: once
D gene: TRBD1
J gene: TRBJ1-5

CDR3 protein: CASSLAGVNYEQYF
CDR3 DNA: TGTGCCAGCAGCTTAGCAGGGGTAAACTACGAGCAGTACTTC
V gene: TRBV7-8
clone size: few
D gene: .
J gene: TRBJ2-7

CDR3 protein: CASSRMGLATYEQYF
CDR3 DNA: TGTGCCAGCAGCCGTATGGGACTAGCGACCTACGAGCAGTACTTC
V gene: TRBV3-1/TRBV3-2
clone size: .
D gene: TRBD2
J gene: TRBJ2-7

CDR3 protein: CSVELAGWEQFF
CDR3 DNA: TGCAGCGTTGAACTAGCGGGGTGGGAGCAGTTCTTC
V gene: TRBV29-1
clone size: .
D gene: TRBD2
J gene: TRBJ2-1

CDR3 protein: CASSLVGHSSGNTIYF
CDR3 DNA: TGTGCCAGCAGCTTGGTGGGACACAGCTCTGGAAACACCATATATTTT
V gene: TRBV5-5
clone size: .
D gene: .
J gene: TRBJ1-3

CDR3 protein: CASSYPEDRPRVITDTQYF
CDR3 DNA: TGTGCCAGCAGCTACCCAGAAGACAGGCCCAGAGTAATCACAGATACGCAGTATTTT
V gene: TRBV7-6
clone size: once
D gene: .
J gene: TRBJ2-3

CDR3 protein: CASSEKGVLGSPLHF
CDR3 DNA: TGTGCCAGCAGTGAAAAAGGCGTCCTAGGATCACCCCTCCACTTT
V gene: TRBV25-1
clone size: .
D gene: .
J gene: TRBJ1-6

CDR3 protein: CASSPTGGAEAFF
CDR3 DNA: TGTGCCAGTAGCCCGACAGGGGGAGCTGAAGCTTTCTTT
V gene: TRBV19
clone size: .
D gene: TRBD1
J gene: TRBJ1-1

CDR3 protein: CASSYFTSGGTDTQYF
CDR3 DNA: TGTGCCAGCAGTTACTTTACTAGCGGGGGTACAGATACGCAGTATTTT
V gene: TRBV6-2/TRBV6-3
clone size: .
D gene: TRBD2
J gene: TRBJ2-3

CDR3 protein: CASSVGHLTNEKLFF
CDR3 DNA: TGTGCCAGCAGCGTCGGACACCTAACTAATGAAAAACTGTTTTTT
V gene: TRBV9
clone size: .
D gene: .
J gene: TRBJ1-4

CDR3 protein: CASSEGGGTGELFF
CDR3 DNA: TGTGCCAGCAGTGAAGGGGGCGGCACCGGGGAGCTGTTTTTT
V gene: TRBV25-1
clone size: .
D gene: .
J gene: TRBJ2-2

CDR3 protein: CASSQGRGNPSGNTIYF
CDR3 DNA: TGTGCCAGCAGCCAAGGTAGAGGAAACCCCTCTGGAAACACCATATATTTT
V gene: TRBV3-1/TRBV3-2
clone size: .
D gene: .
J gene: TRBJ1-3

CDR3 protein: CASSLQSGEYTGELFF
CDR3 DNA: TGTGCCAGCAGCTTACAAAGCGGGGAATACACCGGGGAGCTGTTTTTT
V gene: TRBV7-2
clone size: once
D gene: TRBD2
J gene: TRBJ2-2

CDR3 protein: CASSPRTSRLAGQETQYF
CDR3 DNA: TGTGCCAGCAGCCCAAGAACCTCGCGACTAGCGGGGCAAGAGACCCAGTACTTC
V gene: TRBV3-1/TRBV3-2
clone size: .
D gene: TRBD2
J gene: TRBJ2-5

CDR3 protein: CSASTRQETQYF
CDR3 DNA: TGCAGTGCTAGTACACGACAAGAGACCCAGTACTTC
V gene: TRBV20-1
clone size: .
D gene: .
J gene: TRBJ2-5

CDR3 protein: CASSLEEAGFSPLHF
CDR3 DNA: TGTGCCAGCAGCTTGGAAGAGGCGGGCTTTTCACCCCTCCACTTT
V gene: TRBV7-9
clone size: .
D gene: .
J gene: TRBJ1-6

CDR3 protein: CASSLSGQGSNYGYTF
CDR3 DNA: TGCGCCAGCAGCTTGTCGGGACAGGGAAGTAACTATGGCTACACCTTC
V gene: TRBV5-1
clone size: .
D gene: TRBD1
J gene: TRBJ1-2

CDR3 protein: CAIRVGQEAGYTF
CDR3 DNA: TGTGCCATCAGGGTTGGACAGGAGGCGGGCTACACCTTC
V gene: TRBV10-3
clone size: .
D gene: TRBD1
J gene: TRBJ1-2

CDR3 protein: CALPRRQGAFF
CDR3 DNA: TGTGCCCTCCCAAGGCGACAGGGAGCTTTCTTT
V gene: TRBV21-1
clone size: .
D gene: .
J gene: TRBJ1-1

CDR3 protein: CAISETLTGDLNTEAFF
CDR3 DNA: TGTGCCATCAGTGAGACGCTTACCGGGGATTTGAACACTGAAGCTTTCTTT
V gene: TRBV10-3
clone size: .
D gene: .
J gene: TRBJ1-1

CDR3 protein: CASFRDRGRRGYTF
CDR3 DNA: TGTGCCAGCTTCCGGGACAGGGGGCGCCGCGGCTACACCTTC
V gene: TRBV2
clone size: .
D gene: TRBD1
J gene: TRBJ1-2

CDR3 protein: CASSLGQSGANYGYTF
CDR3 DNA: TGCGCCAGCAGCCTGGGACAGTCCGGAGCTAACTATGGCTACACCTTC
V gene: TRBV5-1
clone size: .
D gene: TRBD1
J gene: TRBJ1-2

CDR3 protein: CASSDKGTGLFQYEKLFF
CDR3 DNA: TGTGCCAGCAGTGACAAGGGGACAGGGCTGTTTCAGTACGAAAAACTGTTTTTT
V gene: TRBV2
clone size: .
D gene: TRBD1
J gene: TRBJ1-4

CDR3 protein: CASSWRDSSNQPQHF
CDR3 DNA: TGTGCCAGTAGTTGGAGGGACAGTAGCAATCAGCCCCAGCATTTT
V gene: TRBV19
clone size: .
D gene: TRBD1
J gene: TRBJ1-5

CDR3 protein: CASSTTLNYGYTF
CDR3 DNA: TGTGCCAGTAGTACGACTCTTAACTATGGCTACACCTTC
V gene: TRBV19
clone size: .
D gene: .
J gene: TRBJ1-2

CDR3 protein: CASSSAGAGYTF
CDR3 DNA: TGTGCCAGCAGCAGCGCAGGGGCCGGCTACACCTTC
V gene: TRBV11-2
clone size: .
D gene: .
J gene: TRBJ1-2

CDR3 protein: CASSQGYSSYTEAFF
CDR3 DNA: TGTGCCAGCAGCCAGGGGTACAGTTCATACACTGAAGCTTTCTTT
V gene: TRBV5-6
clone size: .
D gene: .
J gene: TRBJ1-1

CDR3 protein: CASMGGGGTYNEQFF
CDR3 DNA: TGTGCCAGCATGGGCGGGGGGGGAACCTACAATGAGCAGTTCTTC
V gene: TRBV6-5
clone size: .
D gene: TRBD2
J gene: TRBJ2-1

CDR3 protein: CASSRATANTEAFF
CDR3 DNA: TGTGCCAGCAGCCGCGCGACAGCGAACACTGAAGCTTTCTTT
V gene: TRBV7-9
clone size: .
D gene: .
J gene: TRBJ1-1

CDR3 protein: CASSPPAGQQYF
CDR3 DNA: TGTGCCAGCAGCCCGCCGGCGGGCCAGCAGTACTTC
V gene: TRBV3-1/TRBV3-2
clone size: .
D gene: .
J gene: TRBJ2-7

CDR3 protein: CASSLSGRDTDTQYF
CDR3 DNA: TGCGCCAGCAGCCTAAGCGGGAGGGACACAGATACGCAGTATTTT
V gene: TRBV5-1
clone size: .
D gene: TRBD2
J gene: TRBJ2-3

CDR3 protein: CASSLSEQGAGNTIYF
CDR3 DNA: TGCGCCAGCAGCTTGTCGGAACAGGGGGCCGGAAACACCATATATTTT
V gene: TRBV5-1
clone size: .
D gene: TRBD1
J gene: TRBJ1-3

CDR3 protein: CASSLDRSRPGEKLFF
CDR3 DNA: TGTGCCAGCAGCTTAGATAGATCCAGGCCGGGGGAAAAACTGTTTTTT
V gene: TRBV7-2
clone size: .
D gene: .
J gene: TRBJ1-4

CDR3 protein: CASSYALQGTTEAFF
CDR3 DNA: TGTGCCAGCAGTTACGCGCTACAGGGAACCACTGAAGCTTTCTTT
V gene: TRBV6-6
clone size: .
D gene: .
J gene: TRBJ1-1

CDR3 protein: CASSLSGGNQPQHF
CDR3 DNA: TGTGCCAGCAGCTTGTCGGGGGGCAATCAGCCCCAGCATTTT
V gene: TRBV5-5
clone size: .
D gene: .
J gene: TRBJ1-5

CDR3 protein: CAISEITGGRTEAFF
CDR3 DNA: TGTGCCATCAGTGAAATAACAGGGGGCAGGACTGAAGCTTTCTTT
V gene: TRBV10-3
clone size: .
D gene: TRBD1
J gene: TRBJ1-1

CDR3 protein: CASSVGGLGTEAFF
CDR3 DNA: TGTGCCAGCAGCGTAGGAGGGTTGGGCACTGAAGCTTTCTTT
V gene: TRBV9
clone size: once
D gene: .
J gene: TRBJ1-1

CDR3 protein: CASSYSEGDRGNTIYF
CDR3 DNA: TGTGCCAGCAGTTACTCGGAAGGGGATAGGGGAAACACCATATATTTT
V gene: TRBV6-5
clone size: .
D gene: .
J gene: TRBJ1-3

CDR3 protein: CASSIAGEPQHF
CDR3 DNA: TGTGCCAGTAGCATCGCAGGGGAGCCCCAGCATTTT
V gene: TRBV19
clone size: .
D gene: .
J gene: TRBJ1-5

CDR3 protein: CATSDWAWDRVGREQYF
CDR3 DNA: TGTGCCACCAGTGACTGGGCTTGGGACAGGGTGGGCCGCGAGCAGTACTTC
V gene: TRBV24-1
clone size: once
D gene: TRBD1
J gene: TRBJ2-7

CDR3 protein: CASSEYHGYTFHSPLHF
CDR3 DNA: TGTGCCAGCTCAGAATACCACGGGTATACGTTTCATTCACCCCTCCACTTT
V gene: TRBV18
clone size: .
D gene: .
J gene: TRBJ1-6

CDR3 protein: CALKRDSHNSPLHF
CDR3 DNA: TGTGCCTTAAAGAGGGACAGCCATAATTCACCCCTCCACTTT
V gene: TRBV30
clone size: .
D gene: TRBD1
J gene: TRBJ1-6

CDR3 protein: CASSPMEGNGYEQYF
CDR3 DNA: TGTGCCAGCAGCCCAATGGAGGGAAATGGCTACGAGCAGTACTTC
V gene: TRBV7-8
clone size: .
D gene: .
J gene: TRBJ2-7

CDR3 protein: CASSYQGGEKLFF
CDR3 DNA: TGTGCCAGCTCATACCAGGGGGGTGAAAAACTGTTTTTT
V gene: TRBV18
clone size: .
D gene: TRBD1
J gene: TRBJ1-4

CDR3 protein: CASKAQRTGTEAFF
CDR3 DNA: TGTGCCAGCAAGGCACAGCGTACAGGCACTGAAGCTTTCTTT
V gene: TRBV6-5
clone size: .
D gene: .
J gene: TRBJ1-1

CDR3 protein: CASSPILDTQYF
CDR3 DNA: TGTGCCAGCAGCCCTATATTGGATACGCAGTATTTT
V gene: TRBV7-9
clone size: once
D gene: .
J gene: TRBJ2-3

CDR3 protein: CASSWLPQETQYF
CDR3 DNA: TGTGCCAGCAGCTGGCTCCCACAAGAGACCCAGTACTTC
V gene: TRBV7-9
clone size: .
D gene: .
J gene: TRBJ2-5